Presented here are 2 T cell receptor beta chains from one specimen sequenced in a study of low-dose radiotherapy and immunotherapy resistance in tumors. Time point in this sample: after trial treatment. Treatment: LDRT plus nivolumab, ipilimumab, low-dose cyclophosphamide and aspirin (RACIN trial). The authors ran around 22 PCR cycles to amplify TCRs with a constant-region primer and V-primer adapter. MiXCR was run by TCRdb on the reads, yielding one entry per CDR3 protein. The table lists 40,000 to 65,000 distinct CDR3 sequences, around 33% of them singletons, with over 7% in the top ten. The source material was PBMCs, sampled after low-dose radiotherapy plus immunotherapy. These TCRs come from a male donor with rectosigmoid adenocarcinoma.

This chain connects TRBV11-2 to TRBJ2-6; no firm D call. The V gene lost 4 bases and the J gene lost 0 bases, with 10 bases spanning the gap. The V gene's germline CDR1 is SGHAT and CDR2 FQNNGV. The CDR3 sequence is 16 residues long. The CDR3 is CASSSLSGSGANVLTF. CDR3 in DNA: TGTGCCAGCAGCTCGCTATCCGGCTCTGGGGCCAACGTCCTGACTTTC. Filled out from reference TRBV11-2 and TRBJ2-6, the complete variable domain reads EAGVAQSPRYKIIEKRQSVAFWCNPISGHATLYWYQQILGQGPKLLIQFQNNGVVDDSQLPKDRFSAERLKGVDSTLKIQPAKLEDSAVYLCASSSLSGSGANVLTFGAGSRLTVL.

The V and J genes are TRBV30 and TRBJ1-6, with D uncertain. CDR3 size: 13 residues. From germline, CDR1 is GTSNPN and CDR2 SVGIG (reference sequence). V dropped 4 bases and J dropped 10 bases, with 14 bases sitting between them. The CDR3 DNA sequence: TGTGCCTGGAATAGGGAATCAGGATCACCCCTCCACTTT. It is translated as CAWNRESGSPLHF. Full variable domain (outside the CDR3, taken from reference TRBV30 and TRBJ1-6): SQTIHQWPATLVQPVGSPLSLECTVEGTSNPNLYWYRQAAGRGLQLLFYSVGIGQISSEVPQNLSASRPQDRQFILSSKKLLLSDSGFYLCAWNRESGSPLHFGNGTRLTVT.